This T cell receptor beta chain is drawn from a study of CD8 T cells in Susac syndrome. Broader study findings: The number of individuals included in the study's TCR sequencing and HLA analysis was acknowledged as relatively small.

V was pared by 1 base and J by 3 bases, with 7 bases between. The germline CDR1 and CDR2 sequences are SGHTA and FQGNSA. The CDR3 sequence is 14 residues long. RNA, at about 0.45 to 1 ug, was reverse transcribed with random hexamers. It was immunoSEQ multiplex PCR that amplified TCR beta CDR3 across 54 Vbeta and 13 Jbeta. TCRdb redid the calling of the immunoSEQ multiplex PCR reads with MiXCR, one entry per CDR3 protein. Among about 200,000 distinct CDR3 sequences, 95% were seen once, and the ten largest hold approximately 0.094%. This clonotype was seen just once. Antigen unknown. It was healthy donors who served as the controls, matched for age and sex. Negative isolation yielded CD8+ and CD4+ T cells; FACS enriched TEMRA cells.

The source is a human donor in good health. Material for sequencing was CD4+ T cells from PBMCs. The chain uses TRBV7-2 and TRBJ2-1; the D is unclear. The CDR3 sequence is CASSLGSVYNEQFF. In nucleotides, the CDR3 is TGTGCCAGCAGCTTAGGGTCCGTCTACAATGAGCAGTTCTTC.